Each of the 23 T cell receptor beta chains below was sequenced from the same sample in a study of blood T cell repertoires in COVID-19. Profiled with immunoSEQ multiplex PCR; TCRdb holds only in-frame clones, not every one. The data show approximately 240,000 clones, around 90% seen once. Sequencing was done on a sample of peripheral blood. The receptors stem from a man aged 25-45 years with COVID-19, enrolled during active disease.

This rearrangement joins TRBV6-2 or TRBV6-3 to TRBJ1-5; D is ambiguous. Germline V gene sequence: CDR1 MNHEY, CDR2 SVGEGT. The CDR3 runs 15 residues. V was cut by 5 bases and J by 0 bases, with 11 bases left in between. Written as DNA, the CDR3 is TGTGCCAGCAGTGCTGCGACGGGTAGCAATCAGCCCCAGCATTTT. Translation: CASSAATGSNQPQHF.

This sequence joins TRBV3-1 (or the pseudogene TRBV3-2) and TRBJ2-7, with 12 nucleotides matching TRBD2. Germline CDR1 LGHDT, CDR2 YNNKEL (reference sequence). This CDR3 is built from 16 residues. The ends lost 2 bases at V and 6 bases at J; junction bases unmatched: 8. CDR3 sequence reads: CASSQWGTSGWGEQYF. CDR3 DNA: TGTGCCAGCAGCCAATGGGGGACTAGCGGGTGGGGCGAGCAGTACTTC.

The CDR3 sequence is CASRRGGADVTEAFF. For the CDR3, the DNA is TGTGCCAGCAGACGAGGGGGGGCGGACGTCACTGAAGCTTTCTTT. The V gene is TRBV6-4, the J gene TRBJ1-1; possibly TRBD1 for D (6 bases). Germline CDR1 is MRHNA and CDR2 is SNTAGT. The CDR3 is made up of 15 amino acids. The germline V and J ends were trimmed by 6 bases and 4 bases, with 18 bases remaining between them.

This clone has only one observation. The V gene is TRBV3-1 (or the pseudogene TRBV3-2), the J gene TRBJ1-1; a weak D match, TRBD1 (6 bases). This CDR3 spans 14 amino acids. The V gene lost 4 bases and the J gene lost 4 bases, with 13 bases spanning the gap. Germline CDR1 is LGHDT and CDR2 is YNNKEL (reference sequence). CDR3 bases: TGTGCCAGCAGCCCGGGACACTCGGGCACTGAAGCTTTCTTT. Amino acids: CASSPGHSGTEAFF.

The CDR3 region has the DNA TGTGCCAGCAGCGTAGCTGCGGGGTACCAAGAGACCCAGTACTTC. It translates to CASSVAAGYQETQYF. The chain combines TRBV9 with TRBJ2-5; D possibly corresponds to TRBD2 (6 bases). Looked up from germline, CDR1 is SGDLS and CDR2 is YYNGEE. The CDR3 runs 15 residues. V dropped 0 bases and J dropped 0 bases, with 9 bases sitting between them.

The chain has TRBV12-3 or TRBV12-4 and TRBJ1-5; the D gene is possibly TRBD1 (6 bases). This CDR3 is built from 13 residues. Trimming removed 6 bases at V and 5 bases at J, with 11 bases between. The CDR3 here is CASSTGRYQPQHF. CDR3 in DNA: TGTGCCAGCAGCACAGGGAGATATCAGCCCCAGCATTTT.

The chain is built from TRBV4-2 and TRBJ1-2; D is unresolved. The germline V gene encodes CDR1 LGHNA and CDR2 YNFKEQ. V was clipped by 7 bases and J by 0 bases, with 12 bases between them. This CDR3 has 14 residues. As DNA, the CDR3 is TGTGCCAGCATCGCGACACCTGCTAACTATGGCTACACCTTC. Protein sequence: CASIATPANYGYTF.

This clone was detected once. This chain connects TRBV19 to TRBJ2-5, with 11 positions matching TRBD1. CDR3 length: 15 amino acids. The germline gives CDR1 LNHDA, CDR2 SQIVND (reference sequence). V lost 4 bases, J lost 4 bases, and 5 bases stayed unmatched. The CDR3 here is CASSTGQGGGETQYF. CDR3 in DNA: TGTGCCAGTAGTACGGGACAGGGGGGTGGAGAGACCCAGTACTTC.

The chain carries TRBV5-4 and TRBJ2-1; the D gene is possibly TRBD2 (5 bases). The germline gives CDR1 SGHNT, CDR2 YYREEE (reference sequence). The germline V and J ends were trimmed by 0 bases and 1 base, with 8 bases remaining between them. This CDR3 contains 15 residues. CDR3 sequence (DNA): TGTGCCAGCAGCTTGGACCCGGGGTCCTACAATGAGCAGTTCTTC. It translates to CASSLDPGSYNEQFF.

This clone was recorded only once. The chain employs TRBV2 and TRBJ2-3; D perhaps matches TRBD1 (5 bases). This CDR3 has 13 residues. Germline V gene sequence: CDR1 SNHLY, CDR2 FYNNEI. Trimming took 8 bases from V and 3 from J, leaving 12 bases between them. The CDR3 loop reads CASWLTVTDTQYF. The CDR3 DNA reads as TGTGCCAGCTGGCTGACAGTTACAGATACGCAGTATTTT.

About this clone itself: This sample includes further DNA sequences coding for the same CDR3. The gene calls are TRBV11-2 and TRBJ2-2, with a weak D call TRBD2 (6 bases). Germline CDR1 and CDR2: SGHAT and FQNNGV. Deletions cut 5 bases from V and 1 base from J, with 8 bases between. This CDR3 comprises 14 residues. CDR3 amino acids: CASSRRGNTGELFF. The CDR3 DNA is TGTGCCAGCAGCCGGCGGGGGAACACCGGGGAGCTGTTTTTT.

This chain links TRBV7-9 with TRBJ2-7; maybe TRBD1 (6 bases). The CDR3 loop spans 14 amino acids. V was pared by 4 bases and J by 4 bases, with 14 bases between. Germline loops: CDR1 SEHNR, CDR2 FQNEAQ (reference sequence). CDR3 residues: CASSSPGHPYEQYF. The CDR3 region has the DNA TGTGCCAGCAGCTCACCGGGACACCCTTACGAGCAGTACTTC.

The sample holds one count of this clone. The genes are TRBV19 and TRBJ2-3; D not certain. The CDR3 totals 12 residues. Trimming pared 4 bases from V and 7 bases from J, leaving 9 bases between. Germline loops: CDR1 LNHDA, CDR2 SQIVND (reference sequence). CDR3 sequence: CASSTQFHTQYF. In nucleotides, the CDR3 is TGTGCCAGTAGTACCCAGTTCCATACGCAGTATTTT. Using reference TRBV19 and TRBJ2-3 for the parts outside the CDR3, the full variable domain is DGGITQSPKYLFRKEGQNVTLSCEQNLNHDAMYWYRQDPGQGLRLIYYSQIVNDFQKGDIAEGYSVSREKKESFPLTVTSAQKNPTAFYLCASSTQFHTQYFGPGTRLTVL.

The gene calls are TRBV5-1 and TRBJ1-5, with TRBD1 as a possible D gene (5 bases). Germline V CDR1 and CDR2: SGHRS, YFSETQ. The CDR3 sequence is 13 residues long. Trimming took 4 bases from V and 6 from J, leaving 11 bases between them. The CDR3 DNA reads as TGCGCCAGCAGCACCCTGGGGGGTCAGCCCCAGCATTTT. Protein: CASSTLGGQPQHF.

The chain couples TRBV28 to TRBJ1-2; a weak D match, TRBD1 (6 bases). The CDR3 spans 16 residues. Germline V CDR1 and CDR2: MDHEN, SYDVKM. V lost 2 bases and J lost 2, with 15 bases in between. CDR3 region: CASSLGGLGTNYGYTF. As DNA, the CDR3 is TGTGCCAGCAGTTTAGGTGGGCTGGGGACAAACTATGGCTACACCTTC.

J is TRBJ2-3 and V is TRBV4-1; D is ambiguous. The CDR3 has 13 amino acids. V was trimmed by 0 bases and J by 5 bases, leaving 6 bases between them. Germline lookup yields CDR1 MGHRA and CDR2 YSYEKL. The CDR3 protein is CASSQDQLDTQYF. The CDR3 DNA reads TGCGCCAGCAGCCAAGATCAATTAGATACGCAGTATTTT.

The V call is TRBV7-9, the J call TRBJ2-7; the D gene is possibly TRBD1 (5 bases). Trimming stripped 1 base from V and 3 bases from J, with 10 bases between. CDR3 length equals 14 residues. CDR1 is SEHNR, CDR2 FQNEAQ, per germline (reference sequence). CDR3 loop: CASSLVPGLYEQYF. CDR3 DNA sequence: TGTGCCAGCAGCTTAGTACCAGGGCTCTACGAGCAGTACTTC.

Regarding this clone: Other DNA sequences in the sample encode the same CDR3. The chain's CDR3 is CASSLGQGGEKLFF. CDR3 DNA sequence: TGCGCCAGCAGCTTGGGGCAGGGTGGTGAAAAACTGTTTTTT. This chain joins TRBV5-1 and TRBJ1-4; D may be TRBD1 (5 bases). Germline V CDR1 and CDR2: SGHRS, YFSETQ. The CDR3 consists of 14 residues. Trimming pared 0 bases from V and 7 bases from J, leaving 10 bases between.

CDR3 DNA: TGTGCCAGCAGTAGGCGGGGGGGTATGGATGAGCAGTTCTTC. Translated, it gives CASSRRGGMDEQFF. This sequence joins TRBV6-2 or TRBV6-3 and TRBJ2-1; TRBD2 matches at 9 bases. This CDR3 contains 14 residues. The V gene end was trimmed by 5 bases and the J gene end by 8 bases; junction bases not matched to a gene: 7. Germline assignment: CDR1 MNHEY and CDR2 SVGEGT.

This chain connects TRBV7-9 to TRBJ2-7, with unresolved D. Between the trimmed V and J ends, which lost 3 bases and 5 bases, there was a span of 5 bases. CDR3 size: 11 residues. CDR1 SEHNR and CDR2 FQNEAQ come from the germline V gene (reference sequence). Here the CDR3 reads CASSFANEQYF. Written as DNA, the CDR3 is TGTGCCAGCAGCTTCGCGAACGAGCAGTACTTC.

The chain recombines TRBV19 with TRBJ1-6, with D possibly matching TRBD1 (5 bases). V lost 4 bases, J lost 7 bases, and 17 bases lay in between. CDR3 length: 16 residues. Germline V gene sequence: CDR1 LNHDA, CDR2 SQIVND (reference sequence). The CDR3 DNA sequence: TGTGCCAGTAGTAGATTCCCGGGGGACGGGAATTCACCCCTCCACTTT. Protein sequence: CASSRFPGDGNSPLHF.

This clone was counted once. V is TRBV4-1 and J is TRBJ2-3, with 12 bases lining up with TRBD1. Germline assignment: CDR1 MGHRA and CDR2 YSYEKL. The CDR3 sequence is 16 residues long. Germline trimming cut 3 bases from V and 3 bases from J; bases unmatched to any gene: 4. CDR3 residues: CASSQSGQGATDTQYF. The DNA of the CDR3 is TGCGCCAGCAGCCAGTCGGGACAGGGGGCAACAGATACGCAGTATTTT.

The gene calls are TRBV5-1 and TRBJ2-2, with D perhaps TRBD2 (6 bases). This CDR3 is 14 amino acids long. The germline V gene has CDR1 SGHRS and CDR2 YFSETQ. V was pared by 0 bases and J by 6 bases, with 9 bases between. CDR3 amino acids: CASSLGDSAGELFF. The CDR3 region has the DNA TGCGCCAGCAGCTTGGGGGACTCGGCCGGGGAGCTGTTTTTT.